The rows below give T cell receptor beta chains drawn from one sample of a study of post-analysis software for immune sequencing data. TCRdb recomputed calls from the PCR reads with MiXCR, one row per CDR3 protein. This table holds hundreds of thousands of distinct CDR3 sequences, approximately 59% found once. The sequenced sample consisted of blood. The receptors were sampled from a girl between 2 and 10 years old with multiple sclerosis. The CDR3 runs from the conserved cysteine through the conserved F or W. D genes are given only for firm matches. Clone size is given for some rows only: seen once, a few or many times, or a class if the clone is expanded.

abundance	v_gene	d_gene	j_gene	CDR3aa	CDR3nt
few	TRBV9	TRBD2	TRBJ2-1	CASSVRTSGEGNYNEQFF	TGTGCCAGCAGCGTAAGGACTAGCGGGGAGGGGAACTACAATGAGCAGTTCTTC
.	TRBV29-1	.	TRBJ1-1	CSVIREGAFF	TGCAGCGTGATCAGGGAGGGAGCTTTCTTT
.	TRBV2	TRBD2	TRBJ2-5	CASSRRRAGAPEQYF	TGTGCCAGCAGTAGGCGGAGAGCGGGAGCGCCGGAGCAGTACTTC
.	TRBV4-1	.	TRBJ2-1	CACSSYNEQFF	TGCGCCTGCTCCAGCTACAATGAGCAGTTCTTC
.	TRBV29-1	.	TRBJ2-5	CSVGRSVETQYF	TGCAGCGTCGGACGGTCGGTTGAGACCCAGTACTTC
.	TRBV2	.	TRBJ2-5	CVSQWTVQETQYF	TGTGTCTCACAATGGACGGTTCAAGAGACCCAGTACTTC
.	TRBV7-6	.	TRBJ2-1	CASSPGQGLDEQFF	TGTGCCAGCAGCCCAGGTCAGGGACTCGATGAGCAGTTCTTC
.	TRBV6-1	TRBD2	TRBJ2-3	CASSHLAGLRDTQYF	TGTGCCAGCAGTCATCTAGCGGGACTGAGAGATACGCAGTATTTT
once	TRBV4-2	TRBD2	TRBJ2-7	CASSQGGVVAGDYEQYF	TGTGCCAGCAGCCAAGGGGGGGTTGTAGCGGGGGACTACGAGCAGTACTTC
.	TRBV2	TRBD1	TRBJ2-1	CASRRPTGGFNEQFF	TGTGCCAGCAGACGCCCGACAGGGGGATTCAATGAGCAGTTCTTC
.	TRBV24-1	.	TRBJ2-1	CATSEVAEQFF	TGTGCCACCAGTGAGGTAGCTGAGCAGTTCTTC
.	TRBV20-1	.	TRBJ2-3	CSARDTGGPTDTQYF	TGCAGTGCTAGAGATACCGGGGGGCCCACAGATACGCAGTATTTT
few	TRBV6-2/TRBV6-3	.	TRBJ2-1	CASKLTSSYNEQFF	TGTGCCTCGAAGCTGACTAGCTCCTACAATGAGCAGTTCTTC
.	TRBV11-2	TRBD2	TRBJ2-1	CASRRDPGLVYEQFF	TGTGCCAGCCGGCGCGATCCGGGACTAGTCTATGAGCAGTTCTTC
few	TRBV7-9	.	TRBJ1-5	CASSSLGAPNQPQHF	TGTGCCAGCAGCTCGTTGGGGGCGCCCAATCAGCCCCAGCATTTT
.	TRBV29-1	TRBD1	TRBJ1-2	CSDTGVIYGYTF	TGCAGCGATACAGGGGTAATCTATGGCTACACCTTC
.	TRBV20-1	TRBD1	TRBJ1-2	CSARASTGDDYGYTF	TGCAGTGCTAGAGCTAGCACAGGGGATGACTATGGCTACACCTTC
.	TRBV7-2	.	TRBJ2-5	CASNPVMGTQYF	TGTGCCAGCAACCCAGTGATGGGGACCCAGTACTTC
few	TRBV29-1	TRBD1	TRBJ1-4	CSARDRGNEKLFF	TGCAGCGCCCGGGACAGGGGAAATGAAAAACTGTTTTTT
few	TRBV15	.	TRBJ2-1	CATSRVGPGNEQFF	TGTGCCACCAGCAGAGTAGGGCCTGGGAATGAGCAGTTCTTC
once	TRBV5-1	.	TRBJ1-4	CASSPGQGLEGKLFF	TGCGCCAGCAGCCCCGGTCAGGGACTCGAGGGAAAACTGTTTTTT
.	TRBV29-1	TRBD1	TRBJ2-1	CSAGQGAGNEQFF	TGCAGCGCAGGCCAGGGGGCAGGCAATGAGCAGTTCTTC
.	TRBV11-2	.	TRBJ1-2	CASSLDLAGDGYTF	TGTGCCAGCAGCTTAGATTTGGCAGGGGATGGCTACACCTTC
few	TRBV5-1	TRBD1	TRBJ1-2	CASSGGQGNYGYTF	TGCGCCAGCAGCGGCGGACAGGGAAACTATGGCTACACCTTC
.	TRBV6-2/TRBV6-3	.	TRBJ2-1	CASRADSGVNEQFF	TGTGCCAGCAGGGCGGACAGCGGGGTCAATGAGCAGTTCTTC
few	TRBV29-1	.	TRBJ2-5	CSAGQTQETQYF	TGCAGCGCAGGACAAACACAAGAGACCCAGTACTTC
few	TRBV12-3/TRBV12-4	TRBD1	TRBJ1-6	CASSSIRQGSPLHF	TGTGCCAGCAGTTCCATTCGACAGGGTTCACCCCTCCACTTT
.	TRBV6-1	TRBD2	TRBJ2-7	CATSWTSVYEQYF	TGTGCCACCTCATGGACTAGCGTTTACGAGCAGTACTTC
.	TRBV6-2/TRBV6-3	TRBD1	TRBJ2-1	CASIGTGLSEQFF	TGTGCCAGCATTGGGACAGGCCTCAGTGAGCAGTTCTTC
few	TRBV29-1	TRBD1	TRBJ2-1	CSVERGRYDEQFF	TGCAGCGTTGAGAGGGGGCGGTATGATGAGCAGTTCTTC